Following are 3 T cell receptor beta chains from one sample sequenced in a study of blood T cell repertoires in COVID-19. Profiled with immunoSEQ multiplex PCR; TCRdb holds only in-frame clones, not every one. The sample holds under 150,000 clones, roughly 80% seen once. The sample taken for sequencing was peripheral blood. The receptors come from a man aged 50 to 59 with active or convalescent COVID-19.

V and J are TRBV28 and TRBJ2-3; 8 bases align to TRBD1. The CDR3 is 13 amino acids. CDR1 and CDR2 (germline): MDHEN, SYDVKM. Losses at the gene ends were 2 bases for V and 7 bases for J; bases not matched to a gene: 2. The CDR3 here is CASSLDRGNTQYF. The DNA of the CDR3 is TGTGCCAGCAGTTTAGACAGGGGAAATACGCAGTATTTT. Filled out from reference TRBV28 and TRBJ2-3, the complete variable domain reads DVKVTQSSRYLVKRTGEKVFLECVQDMDHENMFWYRQDPGLGLRLIYFSYDVKMKEKGDIPEGYSVSREKKERFSLILESASTNQTSMYLCASSLDRGNTQYFGPGTRLTVL.

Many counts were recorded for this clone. The CDR3, as DNA: TGTGCCTGGGGCAGACGGGGGACAGGTTTCAGCTCCTATAATTCACCCCTCCACTTT. Translated, it gives CAWGRRGTGFSSYNSPLHF. V gene TRBV30 combines with J gene TRBJ1-6, with TRBD1 matching over 8 bases. The germline CDR1 and CDR2 sequences are GTSNPN and SVGIG (reference sequence). J gave up 0 bases and V 5 bases, and 15 bases lay outside the gene matches. This CDR3 is 19 amino acids long. Supplemented by reference TRBV30 and TRBJ1-6, the full variable domain reads SQTIHQWPATLVQPVGSPLSLECTVEGTSNPNLYWYRQAAGRGLQLLFYSVGIGQISSEVPQNLSASRPQDRQFILSSKKLLLSDSGFYLCAWGRRGTGFSSYNSPLHFGNGTRLTVT.

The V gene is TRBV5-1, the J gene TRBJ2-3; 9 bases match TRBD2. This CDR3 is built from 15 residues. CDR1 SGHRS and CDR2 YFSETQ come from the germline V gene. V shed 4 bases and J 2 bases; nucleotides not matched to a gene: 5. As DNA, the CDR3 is TGCGCCAGCAGCCCGCGACTAGCGGACACAGATACGCAGTATTTT. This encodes CASSPRLADTDTQYF.